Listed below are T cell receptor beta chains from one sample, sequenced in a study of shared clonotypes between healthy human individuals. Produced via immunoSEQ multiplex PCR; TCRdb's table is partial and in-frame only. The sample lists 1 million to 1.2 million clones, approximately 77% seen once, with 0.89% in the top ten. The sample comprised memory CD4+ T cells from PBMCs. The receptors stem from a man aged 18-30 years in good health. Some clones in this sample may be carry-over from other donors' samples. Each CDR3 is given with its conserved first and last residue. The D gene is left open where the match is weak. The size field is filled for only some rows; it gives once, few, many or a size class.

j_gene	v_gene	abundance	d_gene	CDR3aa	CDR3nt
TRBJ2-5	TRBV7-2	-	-	CASSPPRGTAGTQYF	TGTGCCAGCAGCCCACCGAGGGGAACTGCGGGGACCCAGTACTTC
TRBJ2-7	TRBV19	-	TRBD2	CASGAGYTYEQYF	TGTGCCAGTGGAGCGGGATATACCTACGAGCAGTACTTC
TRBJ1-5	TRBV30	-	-	CAWNPRGLYNQPQHF	TGTGCCTGGAACCCCAGGGGTCTTTACAATCAGCCCCAGCATTTT
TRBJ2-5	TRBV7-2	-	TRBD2	CASSATSGSSETQYF	TGTGCCAGCAGCGCCACTAGCGGGAGTTCGGAGACCCAGTACTTC
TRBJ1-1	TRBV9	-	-	CASSVTGRTEAFF	TGTGCCAGCAGCGTAACAGGGAGGACTGAAGCTTTCTTT
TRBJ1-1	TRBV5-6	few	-	CASSFGTYTEAFF	TGTGCCAGCAGCTTTGGGACCTACACTGAAGCTTTCTTT
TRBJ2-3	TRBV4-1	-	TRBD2	CASSPPPRAGETDTQYF	TGCGCCAGCAGCCCTCCCCCGAGAGCGGGAGAAACAGATACGCAGTATTTT
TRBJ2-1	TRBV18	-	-	CASSPRVFYNEQFF	TGTGCCAGCTCACCCCGGGTCTTCTACAATGAGCAGTTCTTC
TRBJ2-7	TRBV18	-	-	CASSPPFPTYEQYF	TGTGCCAGCTCACCACCGTTTCCCACCTACGAGCAGTACTTC
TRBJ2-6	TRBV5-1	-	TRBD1	CASTSSTGPSSGANVLTF	TGCGCCAGCACGAGTTCGACAGGGCCGAGCTCTGGGGCCAACGTCCTGACTTTC
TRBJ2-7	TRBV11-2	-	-	CASRPPRQGNYEQYF	TGTGCCAGCAGACCCCCCCGGCAGGGTAACTACGAGCAGTACTTC
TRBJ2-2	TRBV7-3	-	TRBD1	CASSRDRDTGELFF	TGTGCCAGCAGCCGGGACAGAGACACCGGGGAGCTGTTTTTT
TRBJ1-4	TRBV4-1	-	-	CASSQRDGSNNEKLFF	TGCGCCAGCAGCCAAAGGGACGGTTCCAATAATGAAAAACTGTTTTTT
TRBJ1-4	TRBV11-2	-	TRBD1	CASNRQGQRKLFF	TGTGCCAGCAATAGACAGGGTCAAAGGAAACTGTTTTTT
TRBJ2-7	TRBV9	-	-	CASSVGGSGSYEQYF	TGTGCCAGCAGCGTAGGTGGTAGCGGATCCTACGAGCAGTACTTC
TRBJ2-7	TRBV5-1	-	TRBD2	CASSAGLAGGPWKYF	TGCGCCAGCAGCGCGGGACTAGCGGGAGGGCCTTGGAAGTACTTC
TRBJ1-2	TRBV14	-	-	CASSQGTGNYGYTF	TGTGCCAGCAGCCAAGGAACAGGGAACTATGGCTACACCTTC
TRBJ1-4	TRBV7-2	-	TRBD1	CASSLRGTGGNEKLFF	TGTGCCAGCAGCTTAAGAGGGACAGGGGGAAACGAAAAACTGTTTTTT
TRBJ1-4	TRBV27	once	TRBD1	CASSAIQGHGEKLFF	TGTGCCAGCAGTGCGATACAGGGGCACGGTGAAAAACTGTTTTTT
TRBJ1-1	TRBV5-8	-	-	CASSLGTNMNTEAFF	TGTGCCAGCAGCTTAGGGACAAACATGAACACTGAAGCTTTCTTT
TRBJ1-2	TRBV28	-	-	CAARQVHGYTF	TGTGCCGCGCGGCAGGTCCATGGCTACACCTTC
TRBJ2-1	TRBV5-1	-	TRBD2	CASSEAGGIGEQFF	TGCGCCAGCAGCGAGGCGGGAGGTATCGGCGAGCAGTTCTTC
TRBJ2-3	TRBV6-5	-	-	CASSYSGGIVSDTQYF	TGTGCCAGCAGTTACTCGGGCGGGATAGTATCAGATACGCAGTATTTT
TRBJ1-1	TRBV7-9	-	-	CASSFGGTNTEAFF	TGTGCCAGCAGCTTTGGCGGGACTAACACTGAAGCTTTCTTT
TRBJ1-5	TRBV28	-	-	CASTEPGYANQPQHF	TGTGCCAGCACGGAGCCAGGTTACGCCAATCAGCCCCAGCATTTT
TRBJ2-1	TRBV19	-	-	CASSSFNNQRFF	TGTGCCAGTAGTTCCTTTAACAACCAGCGGTTCTTC
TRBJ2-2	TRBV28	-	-	CASSFVTGELFF	TGTGCCAGCAGTTTTGTCACCGGGGAGCTGTTTTTT
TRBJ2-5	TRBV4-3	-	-	CASSPGVQETQYF	TGCGCCAGCAGCCCAGGAGTCCAAGAGACCCAGTACTTC
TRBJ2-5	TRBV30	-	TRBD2	CAWTNGLARETQYF	TGTGCCTGGACCAACGGACTAGCACGAGAGACCCAGTACTTC
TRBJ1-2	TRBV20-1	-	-	CSAEKFRGYTF	TGCAGTGCGGAGAAGTTCCGAGGCTACACCTTC
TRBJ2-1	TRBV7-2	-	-	CASSLDGGGREQFF	TGTGCCAGCAGCTTAGATGGGGGAGGTCGTGAGCAGTTCTTC
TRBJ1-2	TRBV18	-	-	CASSPALVRSNYGYTF	TGTGCCAGCTCACCCGCCCTGGTCCGTTCTAACTATGGCTACACCTTC
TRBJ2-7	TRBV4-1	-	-	CASSHVDARGLYEQYF	TGCGCCAGCAGCCACGTCGACGCGCGAGGCCTCTACGAGCAGTACTTC
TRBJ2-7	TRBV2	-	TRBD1	CASSGQGGSSYEQYF	TGTGCCAGCAGTGGACAGGGGGGGAGCTCCTACGAGCAGTACTTC
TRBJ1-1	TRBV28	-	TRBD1	CASSRQGATEAFF	TGTGCCAGCTCAAGACAGGGGGCGACTGAAGCTTTCTTT
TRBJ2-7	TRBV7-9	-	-	CASSFSRDYEQYF	TGTGCCAGCAGCTTTAGCCGGGACTACGAGCAGTACTTC
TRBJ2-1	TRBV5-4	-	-	CATGTRGNEQFF	TGTGCCACCGGAACCAGGGGCAATGAGCAGTTCTTC